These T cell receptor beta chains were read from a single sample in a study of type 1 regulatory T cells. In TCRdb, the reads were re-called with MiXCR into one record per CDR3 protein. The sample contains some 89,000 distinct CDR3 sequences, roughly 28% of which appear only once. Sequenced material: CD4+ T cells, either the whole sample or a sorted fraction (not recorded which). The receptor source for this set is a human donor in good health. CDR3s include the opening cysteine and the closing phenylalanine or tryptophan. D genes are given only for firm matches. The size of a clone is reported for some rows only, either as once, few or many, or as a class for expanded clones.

TGTGCCAGCTCACCGGGAACGTCGGGGGCCAACGTCCTGACTTTC CASSPGTSGANVLTF TRBJ2-6 15 . TRBV18 .
TGCGCCAGCAGCTTGGCGACCGGGGACACCGGGGAGCTGTTTTTT CASSLATGDTGELFF TRBJ2-2 15 . TRBV5-1 .
TGCGCCAGCAGCTTGCAAACAGCGGGAGGTTGGCACGAGCAGTACTTC CASSLQTAGGWHEQYF TRBJ2-7 16 . TRBV5-1 TRBD2
TGTGCCAGCAGCAAAAGCTTTGGACTAGCGGAAACAGACACCGGGGAGCTGTTTTTT CASSKSFGLAETDTGELFF TRBJ2-2 19 . TRBV21-1 .
TGTGCCAGCAGCCTCACCGGGACAGCATATGGCTACACCTTC CASSLTGTAYGYTF TRBJ1-2 14 . TRBV14 TRBD1
TGCGCCAGCAGCCCCACGCCAGGGGGCAGCCCAGGGGAGACCCAGTACTTC CASSPTPGGSPGETQYF TRBJ2-5 17 few TRBV5-1 TRBD1
TGTGCCAGCAGCTTGTCACTAGGGGGCTCTTTGTTATACGAGCAGTACTTC CASSLSLGGSLLYEQYF TRBJ2-7 17 . TRBV5-8 TRBD1
TGTGCCAGCAGCTCCCCCGGGAACAGGGGAGGGAAGGACCGGGACGGGGAGCTGTTTTTT CASSSPGNRGGKDRDGELFF TRBJ2-2 20 once TRBV5-6 .
TGCGCCAGCAGATATACAGGGAGCTTAGACACTGAAGCTTTCTTT CASRYTGSLDTEAFF TRBJ1-1 15 . TRBV5-1 .
TGTGCCAGCAGCCAAGGGACAGGGAGAGGTGAGCAGTTCTTC CASSQGTGRGEQFF TRBJ2-1 14 . TRBV14 TRBD1
TGTGCCACCAGTGGATCACACGGGATAGGGACCCAGTACTTC CATSGSHGIGTQYF TRBJ2-5 14 . TRBV24-1 .
TGTGCCAGCAGACTCTCCGGGACTAGGTCCAGCTCCTACGAGCAGTACTTC CASRLSGTRSSSYEQYF TRBJ2-7 17 few TRBV12-3/TRBV12-4 TRBD2
TGTGCCAGCAGTTACTCGAACAGCCAAGAGACCCAGTACTTC CASSYSNSQETQYF TRBJ2-5 14 . TRBV6-5 .
TGTGCCAGCAGCGGCAGGGACAGGCCCCTCTATGGCTACACCTTC CASSGRDRPLYGYTF TRBJ1-2 15 few TRBV5-5 TRBD1
TGTGCCAGCAGCTCTCCTTTCGGGGGGCCCAGCTCCTACAATGAGCAGTTCTTC CASSSPFGGPSSYNEQFF TRBJ2-1 18 . TRBV7-2 .
TGTGCCAGCAGCCCGGATCCGAATCAGCCCCAGCATTTT CASSPDPNQPQHF TRBJ1-5 13 . TRBV6-5 .
TGCAGTGCGGGGCTAGGGGAGGCCAGACTACCCCACTTT CSAGLGEARLPHF TRBJ1-6 13 . TRBV20-1 .
TGTGCCAGCAGTCCGGGACAGAGGTCTTGGAGAGATACGCAGTATTTT CASSPGQRSWRDTQYF TRBJ2-3 16 few TRBV12-3/TRBV12-4 TRBD1
TGTGCCAGCAGCTTAGGAGCCGTTGAGAACACCGGGGAGCTGTTTTTT CASSLGAVENTGELFF TRBJ2-2 16 . TRBV7-9 .
TGCGCCAGCAGCGTCCGGACTAGCGAGAGCTCCTACAATGAGCAGTTCTTC CASSVRTSESSYNEQFF TRBJ2-1 17 . TRBV5-1 TRBD2
TGCGCCAGCAGCTTGGGCAGGGCGCGCGGGGAGCTGTTTTTT CASSLGRARGELFF TRBJ2-2 14 . TRBV5-1 .
TGCAGTGCTAGCGTCACGGGAGATCAGCCCCAGCATTTT CSASVTGDQPQHF TRBJ1-5 13 few TRBV20-1 .
TGTGCCCTCGGCAGGGGTGATGAGCAGTTCTTC CALGRGDEQFF TRBJ2-1 11 few TRBV7-9 .
TGTGCCAGCAGCTTATGGGTCCAGGGAGAAAAACTGTTTTTT CASSLWVQGEKLFF TRBJ1-4 14 few TRBV7-8 .
TGTGCCAGCAGCCGTAGCGGGAGTGACACCTACGAGCAGTACTTC CASSRSGSDTYEQYF TRBJ2-7 15 few TRBV6-1 TRBD2
TGCAGCGCTTCCTCCGGGACAGCGAACACCGGGGAGCTGTTTTTT CSASSGTANTGELFF TRBJ2-2 15 . TRBV29-1 TRBD1
TGCAGTGCTAGAGCCAACCATCGCAGGGGGACCTACGAGCAGTACTTC CSARANHRRGTYEQYF TRBJ2-7 16 . TRBV20-1 TRBD1
TGCAGTGCACCCGGGGCTGGGACTACCCAAGAGACCCGGTACTTC CSAPGAGTTQETRYF TRBJ2-5 15 . TRBV20-1 TRBD2
TGTGCCAGCAGGAGCCGAGGCAGATCTGAAGCTTTCTTT CASRSRGRSEAFF TRBJ1-1 13 . TRBV28 .
TGTGCCAGCAGCTTCGGACTAGTAGGCTACGAGCAGTACTTC CASSFGLVGYEQYF TRBJ2-7 14 few TRBV7-9 TRBD2
TGTGCCAGCAGCTTAAACGGGCTTGGGGAGACCCAGTACTTC CASSLNGLGETQYF TRBJ2-5 14 . TRBV7-3 .
TGCAGTGCAAAGCCCAGGATTTCCTCCTACAATGAGCAGTTCTTC CSAKPRISSYNEQFF TRBJ2-1 15 . TRBV20-1 .
TGTGCCAGCAGCTTAAATGAGGGGTCTTCCTACGAGCAGTACTTC CASSLNEGSSYEQYF TRBJ2-7 15 . TRBV7-9 .
TGTGCCAGCAGCTTAGTCATCCCCCGGACTAGCGGGAGATTTGCTAGGACAGATACGCAGTATTTT CASSLVIPRTSGRFARTDTQYF TRBJ2-3 22 . TRBV7-2 TRBD2
TGTGCCAGCAGCCAAGATGGGGCGGGAGGATCTTACGAGCAGTACTTC CASSQDGAGGSYEQYF TRBJ2-7 16 . TRBV4-2 TRBD2
TGTGCCAGCAGCTTAGGCAGGCTTTGGACAGATACGCAGTATTTT CASSLGRLWTDTQYF TRBJ2-3 15 few TRBV7-8 .
TGCAGTGCTAGAGCGCATACACGACCAGCCAAGGAAGCTTTCTTT CSARAHTRPAKEAFF TRBJ1-1 15 few TRBV20-1 .
TGTGCCAGTAGCGCCAGCGGGACGAGCACAGATACGCAGTATTTT CASSASGTSTDTQYF TRBJ2-3 15 . TRBV19 TRBD2
TGCAGTGCTAGCGGGAACACAGATACGCAGTATTTT CSASGNTDTQYF TRBJ2-3 12 few TRBV20-1 .
TGTGCCAGTAGTATCCGGGGGGGCGAGCAGTACTTC CASSIRGGEQYF TRBJ2-7 12 . TRBV19 TRBD2
TGCGCCAGCAGCTACGGGACGGGGACAGGTCAGCCCCAGCATTTT CASSYGTGTGQPQHF TRBJ1-5 15 . TRBV5-1 TRBD1
TGTGCCAGCAGCCAAGCGATTCCTCAGGGGGTGCTGAACACTGAAGCTTTCTTT CASSQAIPQGVLNTEAFF TRBJ1-1 18 . TRBV5-4 TRBD1
TGTGCCAGCACGAGGGCAGGAGTGAACACTGAAGCTTTCTTT CASTRAGVNTEAFF TRBJ1-1 14 . TRBV6-2/TRBV6-3 .
TGTGCCAGCAGCCCGGGACTAGCGGGAGGCCCAGCAGATACGCAGTATTTT CASSPGLAGGPADTQYF TRBJ2-3 17 . TRBV3-1 TRBD2
TGTGCCAGCAGCTTTGCGGGGCCGGGACAAATGAACTCTGGGGCCAACGTCCTGACTTTC CASSFAGPGQMNSGANVLTF TRBJ2-6 20 few TRBV7-7 .
TGTGCCAGCAGTGAATCAGGGCTAGCGGTTCTAGCCAAAAACATTCAGTACTTC CASSESGLAVLAKNIQYF TRBJ2-4 18 few TRBV2 TRBD2
TGTGCCACCAAACTCGGTAGCCGCGAGACCCAGTACTTC CATKLGSRETQYF TRBJ2-5 13 medium-sized TRBV6-2/TRBV6-3 .
TGTGCCAGTATCCGGGGAAAAGGGAACACTGAAGCTTTCTTT CASIRGKGNTEAFF TRBJ1-1 14 . TRBV19 .
TGCAGTGCAAGTCCCGGGACAGGGGGATCCTACGAGCAGTACTTC CSASPGTGGSYEQYF TRBJ2-7 15 . TRBV20-1 TRBD1
TGTGCCAGCAGTTTAAGGCCGAGTGGGAATGTTGAGCAGTACTTC CASSLRPSGNVEQYF TRBJ2-7 15 few TRBV28 .